Presented here are 8 T cell receptor beta chains from one specimen sequenced in a study of a mutant IDH1 vaccine in newly diagnosed glioma. Antigen specificity for these receptors is unknown. Stated time point: week 11, during vaccination. Vaccination comprised doses that each held 300 ug of mutant IDH1 20-mer peptide, plus topical imiquimod. TCRdb keeps only in-frame clones here, not all; method: immunoSEQ multiplex PCR. The sample holds some 64,000 clones, about 81% seen once. The sample in question was PBMCs, obtained from a glioma patient whose treatment included an IDH1 peptide vaccine. Every receptor here comes from a woman in her 50s with glioma.

This clone showed up just once. The gene calls are TRBV9 and TRBJ2-1; D possibly uses TRBD1 or TRBD2 (5 bases each). The CDR3 has 13 amino acids. Trimming cost V 4 bases and J 4 bases, with 9 bases left between them. CDR1 and CDR2 (germline): SGDLS, YYNGEE. CDR3 sequence: CASSPGTYNEQFF. CDR3 DNA: TGTGCCAGCAGCCCAGGGACGTACAATGAGCAGTTCTTC.

The J gene is TRBJ1-1, the V gene TRBV11-2, with D tentatively TRBD1 (6 bases). Germline V gene data show CDR1 as SGHAT and CDR2 as FQNNGV. Trimming took 6 bases from V and 11 from J, leaving 19 bases between them. The CDR3 runs 13 residues. CDR3 residues: CASRPTGGANAFF. CDR3 DNA: TGTGCCAGCAGGCCGACGGGGGGCGCAAATGCTTTCTTT.

The chain uses TRBV4-1 and TRBJ2-1; 7 nucleotides agree with TRBD2. Germline loops: CDR1 MGHRA, CDR2 YSYEKL. With 5 bases clipped from V and 1 base from J, the junction kept 5 bases outside the gene matches. The CDR3 sequence is 15 residues long. DNA for the CDR3: TGCGCCAGCAGCTCGGGGGGAAGATCCTACAATGAGCAGTTCTTC. Translating gives CASSSGGRSYNEQFF.

The V call is TRBV2, the J call TRBJ2-7; weak D call: TRBD1 (6 bases). Per the germline V gene, CDR1 is SNHLY and CDR2 is FYNNEI. Trimming took off 8 bases at V and 6 bases at J, with 20 bases between the two ends. This CDR3 is 14 amino acids long. The CDR3 region has the DNA TGTGCCAGCTCTAAAACACAGGGTTCGGCCGAGCAGTACTTC. Amino acid sequence: CASSKTQGSAEQYF.

J is TRBJ1-1 and V is TRBV4-2; TRBD1 might be the D (6 bases). The V end lost 0 bases, the J end lost 4 bases, and 15 bases lay between the germline ends. The CDR3 has 16 residues. Germline V gene sequence: CDR1 LGHNA, CDR2 YNFKEQ. The CDR3 is CASSQDRGGGSTEAFF. DNA of the CDR3: TGTGCCAGCAGCCAAGATAGGGGGGGAGGGAGCACTGAAGCTTTCTTT.

This chain links TRBV11-2 with TRBJ2-7, with D uncertain. V lost 1 base, J lost 11 bases, and 12 bases lay in between. CDR1 and CDR2 (germline): SGHAT, FQNNGV. The CDR3 spans 12 residues. DNA of the CDR3: TGTGCCAGCAGCTTAGCCGGACCTCAAAAGTACTTC. Its translation: CASSLAGPQKYF.

The chain combines TRBV7-9 with TRBJ2-1; 16 bases line up with TRBD2. V shed 4 bases, J shed 8 bases, and the junction held 8 bases outside the gene matches. The V gene's germline CDR1 is SEHNR and CDR2 FQNEAQ (reference sequence). This CDR3 is 17 amino acids long. CDR3 bases: TGTGCCAGCAGCTCGGGACTAGCGGGGGGGCCGGGCGATGAGCAGTTCTTC. Translating it yields CASSSGLAGGPGDEQFF. Combining the CDR3 with reference TRBV7-9 and TRBJ2-1 gives the whole variable domain DTGVSQNPRHKITKRGQNVTFRCDPISEHNRLYWYRQTLGQGPEFLTYFQNEAQLEKSRLLSDRFSAERPKGSFSTLEIQRTEQGDSAMYLCASSSGLAGGPGDEQFFGPGTRLTVL.

The genes are TRBV7-2 and TRBJ2-1; possible D gene TRBD1, 6 bases. The germline CDR1 and CDR2 sequences are SGHTA and FQGNSA. This CDR3 region has 15 residues. V was trimmed by 1 base and J by 2 bases, leaving 9 bases between them. The CDR3 coding sequence is TGTGCCAGCAGCTTAGGTAGGACAGCCTACAATGAGCAGTTCTTC. It is translated as CASSLGRTAYNEQFF.